The 28 T cell receptor beta chains reported below all come from one sample, sequenced in a study of T-cell memory formation after mild COVID-19. MiXCR, run by TCRdb on the 5' RACE reads, gives a single entry per CDR3 protein. Among 40,000 to 60,000 distinct CDR3 sequences listed, around a quarter were seen once. The source material was PBMCs or a T cell subset sorted from them (not recorded which). The source of these receptors is a young man who had mild COVID-19 (a few samples of this study predate the infection). Cell type and time point are not known.

In this sample, this clonotype turned up many times. This sequence joins TRBV7-2 and TRBJ2-5, with 8 bases that match TRBD2. The CDR3 loop spans 16 amino acids. Trimming removed 2 bases from V and 4 bases from J; junction bases left unmatched: 9. Germline CDR1 is SGHTA and CDR2 is FQGNSA. The chain's CDR3 is CASSLTGTRMGETQYF. As DNA, the CDR3 is TGTGCCAGCAGCTTAACCGGGACTAGGATGGGAGAGACCCAGTACTTC.

The rearrangement joins TRBV18 to TRBJ2-1; 8 bases are a match to TRBD2. The length of the CDR3 is 16 residues. With V trimmed by 0 bases and J by 6 bases, 7 bases remained unmatched. Germline CDR1 is KGHSH and CDR2 is LQKENI. CDR3: CASSPPSGGGSNEQFF. Here the CDR3 DNA reads TGTGCCAGCTCACCACCGTCCGGGGGGGGGTCCAATGAGCAGTTCTTC.

Only a few counts were recorded for this clonotype. This sequence joins TRBV10-3 and TRBJ1-2; the D gene is possibly TRBD1 (5 bases). Germline V lookup: CDR1 ENHRY, CDR2 SYGVKD. V gave up 4 bases and J gave up 1 base, with 16 bases separating them. The CDR3 runs 16 residues. CDR3 region: CAISAKTADLNYGYTF. The DNA of the CDR3 is TGTGCCATCAGTGCTAAGACAGCCGACCTTAACTATGGCTACACCTTC.

This clonotype appeared a few times. The chain carries TRBV12-3 or TRBV12-4 and TRBJ1-5; 7 bases line up with TRBD1. Unmatched junction bases numbered 8, after V lost 3 bases and J lost 0 bases. The length of the CDR3 is 17 residues. CDR3 protein: CASSFGGTVSSNQPQHF. CDR3 in DNA: TGTGCCAGCAGTTTCGGTGGGACAGTGAGTAGCAATCAGCCCCAGCATTTT.

The CDR3 region is CASSKRQGVTTGELFF. CDR3 nucleotides: TGTGCCAGCAGCAAACGACAGGGGGTTACCACCGGGGAGCTGTTTTTT. The J gene is TRBJ2-2, the V gene TRBV7-9; 9 nucleotides align to TRBD1. The CDR3 extends over 16 amino acids. J lost 4 bases, V lost 5 bases, and 8 bases had no gene match. CDR1 is SEHNR, CDR2 FQNEAQ, per germline (reference sequence).

This clonotype was counted ten times or more. The chain recombines TRBV4-1 with TRBJ2-1; D gene uncertain. This CDR3 contains 12 residues. Trimming cost V 3 bases and J 9 bases, with 9 bases left between them. Germline CDR1 and CDR2: MGHRA and YSYEKL. The CDR3 DNA follows: TGCGCCAGCAGCCACATAGCCGGTGAGCAGTTCTTC. It yields the protein CASSHIAGEQFF.

This clonotype was counted between two and nine times. The CDR3 coding sequence is TGTGCCAGCAGTTGGGACAGGGTTTTTATTAATGAGCAGTTCTTC. This gives the protein CASSWDRVFINEQFF. This sequence joins TRBV27 and TRBJ2-1, with TRBD1 identical over 9 bases. Germline V gives CDR1 MNHEY, CDR2 SMNVEV (reference sequence). The V and J ends lost 4 bases and 7 bases, in that order; junction bases with no gene match: 8. The CDR3 covers 15 residues.

V gene TRBV28 combines with J gene TRBJ2-3; 11 positions agree with TRBD2. The CDR3 runs 16 residues. V shed 2 bases and J 1 base; nucleotides not matched to a gene: 2. Germline CDR1 is MDHEN and CDR2 is SYDVKM. The CDR3 sequence is CASSLPLAGGTDTQYF. Here the CDR3 DNA reads TGTGCCAGCAGTTTACCACTAGCGGGGGGCACAGATACGCAGTATTTT.

As regards this clonotype: One junction end does not reproduce the germline sequence, and a read error may be involved. J is TRBJ2-1 and V is TRBV20-1; 7 bases are a match to TRBD1. Germline lookup yields CDR1 DFQATT and CDR2 SNEGSKA (reference sequence). The CDR3 is 14 residues long. CDR3 region: CSARDRVDFGEQFF. In DNA form, the CDR3 reads TGCAGTGCAAGAGACAGGGTGGACTTCGGTGAGCAGTTCTTC.

The chain has TRBV20-1 and TRBJ1-1; D is unclear. This CDR3 comprises 13 residues. V shed 3 bases and J shed 7 bases, with 15 bases lying between them. Germline loops: CDR1 DFQATT, CDR2 SNEGSKA (reference sequence). The CDR3 spells CSASVLAGYEAFF. The CDR3, as DNA: TGCAGTGCTAGCGTCCTAGCTGGCTATGAAGCTTTCTTT.

This chain uses TRBV6-5 with TRBJ1-2; D gene uncertain. CDR1 is MNHEY, CDR2 SVGAGI, per germline. The germline V and J ends were trimmed by 0 bases and 7 bases, with 15 bases remaining between them. This CDR3 region has 15 residues. This CDR3 reads CASSYSPGSGVGYTF. The CDR3 DNA reads as TGTGCCAGCAGTTACTCGCCGGGATCGGGTGTTGGCTACACCTTC.

This clonotype was seen a few times. The chain employs TRBV7-6 and TRBJ2-5; D unclear. The germline CDR1 and CDR2 sequences are SGHVS and FNYEAQ. The CDR3 covers 15 residues. Trimming removed 0 bases from V and 7 bases from J, with 15 bases in between. Here the CDR3 DNA reads TGTGCCAGCAGCTTAGCCGGACCCCAGGACGGGACCCAGTACTTC. This translates into CASSLAGPQDGTQYF.

This clonotype has more than one count but fewer than ten. The chain combines TRBV10-3 with TRBJ1-1; 7 nucleotides line up with TRBD1. There are 12 residues in the CDR3. J was trimmed by 6 bases and V by 9 bases; bases with no gene match: 7. The germline CDR1 and CDR2 sequences are ENHRY and SYGVKD. CDR3 in DNA: TGTGCCATTCGGACAGGAGGGCCTGAAGCTTTCTTT. It specifies CAIRTGGPEAFF.

This clonotype was recorded a few times. The V gene is TRBV20-1, the J gene TRBJ2-7; 10 bases fit TRBD2. The junction had 7 bases not matched to a gene; V was cut back by 6 bases and J by 2 bases. This CDR3 has 14 amino acids. Germline V lookup: CDR1 DFQATT, CDR2 SNEGSKA (reference sequence). The CDR3 DNA reads as TGCAGTGCGACCGGGACTAGCGAGACCTACGAGCAGTACTTC. Protein sequence: CSATGTSETYEQYF.

The sample holds a few counts of this clonotype. The rearrangement links TRBV6-5 to TRBJ2-7; D remains ambiguous. Per the germline V gene, CDR1 is MNHEY and CDR2 is SVGAGI. V dropped 5 bases and J dropped 4 bases, with 12 bases sitting between them. The CDR3 consists of 13 residues. The CDR3 reads CASSHKPYYEQYV. CDR3 nucleotides: TGTGCCAGCAGTCACAAACCATATTACGAGCAGTACGTC.

The V and J genes are TRBV20-1 and TRBJ2-3; D is ambiguous. The CDR3 sequence is 14 residues long. Trimming removed 2 bases from V and 3 bases from J, with 12 bases in between. The germline gives CDR1 DFQATT, CDR2 SNEGSKA (reference sequence). CDR3 bases: TGCAGTGCTAGATCTACTACCAGAACAGATACGCAGTATTTT. Amino acids: CSARSTTRTDTQYF.

The J gene is TRBJ2-7, the V gene TRBV5-5, with 14 bases matching TRBD2. The length of the CDR3 is 15 residues. Germline trimming cut 3 bases from V and 2 bases from J; bases unmatched to any gene: 1. Germline lookup yields CDR1 SGHKS and CDR2 YYEKEE (reference sequence). The DNA of the CDR3 is TGTGCCAGCAGCTCGGGACTAGCGGGGGCCTACGAGCAGTACGTC. This encodes CASSSGLAGAYEQYV.

This sequence joins TRBV4-3 and TRBJ1-2; D is unresolved. The CDR3 is 15 residues long. The germline V and J ends were trimmed by 1 base and 4 bases, with 13 bases remaining between them. Germline loops: CDR1 LGHNA, CDR2 YSLEER. The CDR3 DNA reads TGCGCCAGCAGCCAAGGCCCAGAAAGTTCCTATGGCTACACCTTC. It translates to CASSQGPESSYGYTF.

This clonotype came up many times. The rearrangement uses TRBV7-8 and TRBJ2-7; D is uncertain. Germline CDR1 reads SGHVS; CDR2 reads FQNEAQ. Trimming removed 1 base from V and 3 bases from J, with 4 bases in between. This CDR3 is built from 12 residues. The CDR3 nucleotides read TGTGCCAGCAGCTTAGTGGGCTACGAGCAGTACTTC. Protein sequence: CASSLVGYEQYF.

This clonotype was detected a few times. This rearrangement joins TRBV12-3 or TRBV12-4 to TRBJ2-3; D is unresolved. The CDR3 extends over 12 amino acids. V was shortened by 3 bases and J by 3 bases, with 4 bases between the two germline ends. CDR3 region: CASSFQTDTQYF. DNA of the CDR3: TGTGCCAGCAGTTTTCAGACAGATACGCAGTATTTT.

The chain recombines TRBV4-1 with TRBJ2-7, with D possibly called TRBD1 or TRBD2 (5 bases each). The V end was cut by 0 bases, the J end by 2 bases, with 11 bases between. Germline CDR1 and CDR2: MGHRA and YSYEKL. The CDR3 spans 15 residues. The chain's CDR3 is CASSQEPGTAYEQYV. The DNA of the CDR3 is TGCGCCAGCAGCCAAGAACCCGGGACGGCCTACGAGCAGTACGTC.

In its sample, this clonotype was seen a few times. V is TRBV7-6 and J is TRBJ2-3; 10 bases line up with TRBD2. The CDR3 is 18 residues long. Germline V lookup: CDR1 SGHVS, CDR2 FNYEAQ. V shed 3 bases, J shed 0 bases, and the junction held 9 bases outside the gene matches. The CDR3 nucleotides are TGTGCCAGCAGCTTGGCTAGCGGGGGCAGTCCTAGCACAGATACGCAGTATTTT. Translating it yields CASSLASGGSPSTDTQYF.

This chain links TRBV13 with TRBJ2-1; 10 nucleotides match TRBD1. Losses at the gene ends were 1 base for V and 11 bases for J; bases not matched to a gene: 8. Germline V gene lookup returns CDR1 PRHDT and CDR2 FYEKMQ (reference sequence). The CDR3 loop spans 15 amino acids. DNA of the CDR3: TGTGCCAGCAGCTTAGAAACCGGGACAGGGGAGAAGCAGTTCTTC. Translating gives CASSLETGTGEKQFF.

This clonotype was observed a few times. Written as DNA, the CDR3 is TGCAGTGCTAGGGACAGGGTTTCCTACAATGAGCAGTTCTTC. Amino acid sequence: CSARDRVSYNEQFF. The chain joins TRBV20-1 to TRBJ2-1, with 8 bases fitting TRBD1. The CDR3 covers 14 residues. With V trimmed by 3 bases and J by 1 base, 2 bases remained unmatched. Germline CDR1 reads DFQATT; CDR2 reads SNEGSKA (reference sequence).

The table lists this clonotype with a few counts. The CDR3 reads CASSALAGGPQETQYF. DNA for the CDR3: TGTGCCAGCAGTGCCCTAGCGGGGGGCCCTCAAGAGACCCAGTACTTC. This chain links TRBV27 with TRBJ2-5; 11 nucleotides line up with TRBD2. Germline CDR1 and CDR2: MNHEY and SMNVEV (reference sequence). The trim removed 5 bases at V and 2 bases at J, leaving 7 bases unmatched. CDR3 length equals 16 residues.

The chain carries TRBV20-1 and TRBJ1-2; D is unresolved. This CDR3 spans 12 amino acids. The ends were cut back, 3 bases at V and 4 bases at J, with 9 bases in the middle. CDR1 is DFQATT and CDR2 is SNEGSKA in the germline V gene (reference sequence). CDR3 amino acids: CSASGVSYGYTF. CDR3 in DNA: TGCAGTGCTAGCGGGGTGTCCTATGGCTACACCTTC.

This clonotype was counted a few times. The genes are TRBV10-3 and TRBJ2-7; D not certain. This CDR3 is 12 amino acids long. V was cut by 2 bases and J by 6 bases, with 8 bases left in between. Germline V CDR1 and CDR2: ENHRY, SYGVKD. The CDR3 protein is CAISEARAEQYF. The CDR3, as DNA: TGTGCCATCAGTGAGGCTAGGGCCGAGCAGTACTTC.

In its sample, this clonotype was seen a few times. The chain recombines TRBV5-4 with TRBJ2-1; the D is unclear. This CDR3 is built from 13 residues. With 0 bases removed from V and 8 bases from J, the gap between germline ends came to 9 bases. The germline gives CDR1 SGHNT, CDR2 YYREEE (reference sequence). Here the CDR3 reads CASSLAVAHEQFF. Here the CDR3 DNA reads TGTGCCAGCAGCTTGGCTGTTGCGCATGAGCAGTTCTTC.